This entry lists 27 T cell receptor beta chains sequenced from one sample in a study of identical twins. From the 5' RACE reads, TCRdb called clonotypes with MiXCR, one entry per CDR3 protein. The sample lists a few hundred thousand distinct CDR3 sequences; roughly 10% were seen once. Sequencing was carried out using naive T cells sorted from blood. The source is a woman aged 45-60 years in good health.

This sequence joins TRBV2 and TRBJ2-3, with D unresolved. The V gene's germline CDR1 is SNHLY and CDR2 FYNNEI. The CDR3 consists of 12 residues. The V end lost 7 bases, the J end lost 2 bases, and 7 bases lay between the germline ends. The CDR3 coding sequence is TGTGCCAGCAATGGGGACACAGATACGCAGTATTTT. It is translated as CASNGDTDTQYF.

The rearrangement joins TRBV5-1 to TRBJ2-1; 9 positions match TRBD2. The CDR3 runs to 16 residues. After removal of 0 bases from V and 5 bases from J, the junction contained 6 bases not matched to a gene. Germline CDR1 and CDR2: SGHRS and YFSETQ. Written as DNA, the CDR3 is TGCGCCAGCAGCTTGGGCCCCCTAGCGGGAAACAATGAGCAGTTCTTC. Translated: CASSLGPLAGNNEQFF.

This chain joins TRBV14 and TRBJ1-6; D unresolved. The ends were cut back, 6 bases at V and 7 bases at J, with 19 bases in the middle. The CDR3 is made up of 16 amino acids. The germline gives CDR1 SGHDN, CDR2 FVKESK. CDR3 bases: TGTGCCAGCAGGCCAAGCTGGGGTGTGGGAAATTCACCCCTCCACTTT. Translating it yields CASRPSWGVGNSPLHF.

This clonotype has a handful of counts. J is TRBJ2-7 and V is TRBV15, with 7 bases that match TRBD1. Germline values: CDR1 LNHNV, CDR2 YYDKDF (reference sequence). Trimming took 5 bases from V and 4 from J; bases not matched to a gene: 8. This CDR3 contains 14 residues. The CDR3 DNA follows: TGTGCCACCAGCCCTGGGACAGTCTTATACGAGCAGTACTTC. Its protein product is CATSPGTVLYEQYF.

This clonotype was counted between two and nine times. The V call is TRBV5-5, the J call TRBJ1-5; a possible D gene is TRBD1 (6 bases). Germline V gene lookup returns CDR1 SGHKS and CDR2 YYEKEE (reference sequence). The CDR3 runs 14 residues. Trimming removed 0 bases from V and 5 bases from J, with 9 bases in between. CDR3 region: CASSLGGAYQPQHF. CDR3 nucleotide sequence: TGTGCCAGCAGCTTGGGGGGGGCTTATCAGCCCCAGCATTTT.

CDR3 loop: CASSTPGKTYEQYF. Written as DNA, the CDR3 is TGTGCCAGCAGTACCCCGGGGAAAACCTACGAGCAGTACTTC. The chain carries TRBV6-2 or TRBV6-3 and TRBJ2-7; D is possibly TRBD2 (5 bases). V lost 5 bases, J lost 2 bases, and 13 bases lay in between. The length of the CDR3 is 14 residues. Germline CDR1 is MNHEY and CDR2 is SVGEGT.

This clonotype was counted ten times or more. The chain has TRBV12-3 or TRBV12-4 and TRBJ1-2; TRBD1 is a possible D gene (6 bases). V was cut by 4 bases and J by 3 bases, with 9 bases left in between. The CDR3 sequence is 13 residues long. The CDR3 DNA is TGTGCCAGCAGTTCCCAGGGGTACTATGGCTACACCTTC. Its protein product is CASSSQGYYGYTF.

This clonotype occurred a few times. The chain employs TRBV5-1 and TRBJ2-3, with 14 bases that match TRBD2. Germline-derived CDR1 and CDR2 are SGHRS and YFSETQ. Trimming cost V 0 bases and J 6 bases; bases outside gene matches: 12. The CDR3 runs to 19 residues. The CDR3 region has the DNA TGCGCCAGCAGCTTGGAACTCCCGGGACTAGCGGGAGTTGCGGATACGCAGTATTTT. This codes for CASSLELPGLAGVADTQYF.

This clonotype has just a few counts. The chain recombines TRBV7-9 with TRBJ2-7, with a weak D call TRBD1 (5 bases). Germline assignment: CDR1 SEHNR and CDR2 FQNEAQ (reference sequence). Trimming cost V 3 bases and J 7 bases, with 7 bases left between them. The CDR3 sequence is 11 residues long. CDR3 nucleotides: TGTGCCAGCAGCTTCGGACAAGAGCAGTACGTC. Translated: CASSFGQEQYV.

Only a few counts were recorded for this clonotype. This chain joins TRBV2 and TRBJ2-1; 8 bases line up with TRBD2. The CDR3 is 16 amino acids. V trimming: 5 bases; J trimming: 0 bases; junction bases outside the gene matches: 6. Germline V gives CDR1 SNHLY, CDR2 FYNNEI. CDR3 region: CASSTKRESSYNEQFF. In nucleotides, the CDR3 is TGTGCCAGCAGTACAAAGCGGGAGAGCTCCTACAATGAGCAGTTCTTC.

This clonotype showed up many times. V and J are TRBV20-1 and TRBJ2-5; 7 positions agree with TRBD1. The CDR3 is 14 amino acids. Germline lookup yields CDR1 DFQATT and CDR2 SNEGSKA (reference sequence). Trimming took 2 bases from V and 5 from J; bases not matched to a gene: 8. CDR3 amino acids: CSARPPKGAETQYF. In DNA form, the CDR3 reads TGCAGTGCTAGACCTCCCAAGGGGGCGGAGACCCAGTACTTC.

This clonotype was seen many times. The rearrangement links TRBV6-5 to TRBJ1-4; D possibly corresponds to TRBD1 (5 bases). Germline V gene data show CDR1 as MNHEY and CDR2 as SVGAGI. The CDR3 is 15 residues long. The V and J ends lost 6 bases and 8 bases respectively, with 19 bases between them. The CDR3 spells CASSLRGQGSEKLFF. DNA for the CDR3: TGTGCCAGCAGCTTACGAGGGCAGGGCTCCGAAAAACTGTTTTTT.

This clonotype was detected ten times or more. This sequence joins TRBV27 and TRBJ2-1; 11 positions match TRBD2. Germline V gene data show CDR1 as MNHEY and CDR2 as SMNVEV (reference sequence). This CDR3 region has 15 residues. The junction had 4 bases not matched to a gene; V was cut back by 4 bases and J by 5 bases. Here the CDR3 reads CASSYPGLADNEQFF. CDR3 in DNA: TGTGCCAGCAGTTACCCGGGACTAGCGGACAATGAGCAGTTCTTC.

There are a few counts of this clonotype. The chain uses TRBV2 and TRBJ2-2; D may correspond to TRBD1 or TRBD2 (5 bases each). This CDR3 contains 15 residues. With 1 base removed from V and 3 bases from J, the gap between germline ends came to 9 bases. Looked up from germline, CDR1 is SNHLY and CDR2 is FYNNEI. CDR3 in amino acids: CASSEDLGDTGELFF. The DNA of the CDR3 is TGTGCCAGCAGTGAAGACTTGGGGGACACCGGGGAGCTGTTTTTT.

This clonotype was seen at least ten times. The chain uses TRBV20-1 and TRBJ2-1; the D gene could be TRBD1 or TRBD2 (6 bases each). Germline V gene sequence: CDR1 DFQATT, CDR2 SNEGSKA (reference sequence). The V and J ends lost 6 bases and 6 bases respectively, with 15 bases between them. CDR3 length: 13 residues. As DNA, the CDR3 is TGCAGTGCGGAGGGGGGTAGTAGCAATGAGCAGTTCTTC. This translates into CSAEGGSSNEQFF.

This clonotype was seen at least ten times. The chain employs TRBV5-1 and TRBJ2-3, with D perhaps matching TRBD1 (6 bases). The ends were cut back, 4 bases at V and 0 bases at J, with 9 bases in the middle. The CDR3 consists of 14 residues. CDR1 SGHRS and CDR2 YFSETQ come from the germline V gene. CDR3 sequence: CASSNGQSTDTQYF. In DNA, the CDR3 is TGCGCCAGCAGCAACGGACAGAGCACAGATACGCAGTATTTT.

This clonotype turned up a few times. The CDR3 nucleotides are TGTGCCAGCAGCTTAACAGGACTAATAAACACCGGGGAGCTGTTTTTT. It codes for CASSLTGLINTGELFF. The chain uses TRBV13 and TRBJ2-2; tentative D call: TRBD2 (6 bases). This CDR3 region has 16 residues. The germline V and J ends were trimmed by 2 bases and 2 bases, with 12 bases remaining between them. Germline V lookup: CDR1 PRHDT, CDR2 FYEKMQ (reference sequence).

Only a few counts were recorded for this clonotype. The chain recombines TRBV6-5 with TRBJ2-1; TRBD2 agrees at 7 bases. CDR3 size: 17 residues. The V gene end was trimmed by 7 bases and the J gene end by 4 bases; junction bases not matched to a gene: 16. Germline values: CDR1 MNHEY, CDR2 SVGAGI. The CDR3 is CASTAFRDYHKYNEQFF. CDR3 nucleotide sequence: TGTGCCAGCACCGCATTCCGGGACTACCATAAATACAATGAGCAGTTCTTC.

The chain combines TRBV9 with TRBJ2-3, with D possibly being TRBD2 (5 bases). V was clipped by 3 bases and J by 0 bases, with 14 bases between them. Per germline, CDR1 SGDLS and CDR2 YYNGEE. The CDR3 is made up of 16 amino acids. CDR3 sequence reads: CASSAIAKTSTDTQYF. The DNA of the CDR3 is TGTGCCAGCAGCGCTATAGCGAAAACTAGCACAGATACGCAGTATTTT.

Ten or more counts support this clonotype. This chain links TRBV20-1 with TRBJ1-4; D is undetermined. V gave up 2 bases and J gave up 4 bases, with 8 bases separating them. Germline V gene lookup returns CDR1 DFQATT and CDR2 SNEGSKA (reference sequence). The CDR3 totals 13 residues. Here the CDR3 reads CSARSQVNEKLFF. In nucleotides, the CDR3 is TGCAGTGCTAGATCCCAGGTTAATGAAAAACTGTTTTTT.

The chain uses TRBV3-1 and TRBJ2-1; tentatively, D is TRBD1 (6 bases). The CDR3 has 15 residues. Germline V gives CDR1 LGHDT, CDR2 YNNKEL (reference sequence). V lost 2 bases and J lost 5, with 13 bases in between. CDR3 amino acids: CASSQSDRYNNEQFF. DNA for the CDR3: TGTGCCAGCAGCCAATCCGACAGGTACAACAATGAGCAGTTCTTC.

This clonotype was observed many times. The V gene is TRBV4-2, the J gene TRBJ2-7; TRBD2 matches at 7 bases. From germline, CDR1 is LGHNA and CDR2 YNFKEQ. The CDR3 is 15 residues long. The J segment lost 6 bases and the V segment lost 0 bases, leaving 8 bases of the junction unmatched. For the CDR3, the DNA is TGTGCCAGCAGCCAAGAGACTAGCATCTTTTCCGAGCAGTACTTC. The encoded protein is CASSQETSIFSEQYF.

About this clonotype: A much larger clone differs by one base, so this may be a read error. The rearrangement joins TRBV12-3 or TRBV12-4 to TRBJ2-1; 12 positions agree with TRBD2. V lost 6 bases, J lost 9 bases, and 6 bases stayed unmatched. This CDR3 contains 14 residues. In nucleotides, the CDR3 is TGTGCCAGCAGCCCTCTAGCGGGAGGGATTGAGCAGTTCTTC. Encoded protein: CASSPLAGGIEQFF.

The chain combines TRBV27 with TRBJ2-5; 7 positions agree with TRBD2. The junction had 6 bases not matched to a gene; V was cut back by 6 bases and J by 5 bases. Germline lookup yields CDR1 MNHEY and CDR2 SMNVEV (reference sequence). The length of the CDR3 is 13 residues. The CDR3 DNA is TGTGCCAGCAGGGGGGGGGTTGGCGAGACCCAGTACTTC. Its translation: CASRGGVGETQYF.

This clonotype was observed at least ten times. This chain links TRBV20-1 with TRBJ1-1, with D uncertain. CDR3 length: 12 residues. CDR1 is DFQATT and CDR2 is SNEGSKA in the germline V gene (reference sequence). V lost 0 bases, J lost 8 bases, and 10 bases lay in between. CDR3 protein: CSARDREREAFF. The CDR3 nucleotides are TGCAGTGCTAGAGATCGAGAGAGAGAAGCTTTCTTT.

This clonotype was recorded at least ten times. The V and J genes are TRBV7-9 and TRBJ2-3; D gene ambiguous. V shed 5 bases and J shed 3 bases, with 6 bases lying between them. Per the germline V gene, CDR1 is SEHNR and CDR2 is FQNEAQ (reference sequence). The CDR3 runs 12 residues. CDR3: CASSRGTDTQYF. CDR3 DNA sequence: TGTGCCAGCAGCCGTGGGACAGATACGCAGTATTTT.

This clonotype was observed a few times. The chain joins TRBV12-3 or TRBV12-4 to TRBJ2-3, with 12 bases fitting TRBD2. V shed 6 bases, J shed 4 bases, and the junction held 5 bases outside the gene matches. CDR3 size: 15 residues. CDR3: CASRRLAGAPDTQYF. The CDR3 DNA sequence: TGTGCCAGCAGACGACTAGCGGGAGCACCAGATACGCAGTATTTT.